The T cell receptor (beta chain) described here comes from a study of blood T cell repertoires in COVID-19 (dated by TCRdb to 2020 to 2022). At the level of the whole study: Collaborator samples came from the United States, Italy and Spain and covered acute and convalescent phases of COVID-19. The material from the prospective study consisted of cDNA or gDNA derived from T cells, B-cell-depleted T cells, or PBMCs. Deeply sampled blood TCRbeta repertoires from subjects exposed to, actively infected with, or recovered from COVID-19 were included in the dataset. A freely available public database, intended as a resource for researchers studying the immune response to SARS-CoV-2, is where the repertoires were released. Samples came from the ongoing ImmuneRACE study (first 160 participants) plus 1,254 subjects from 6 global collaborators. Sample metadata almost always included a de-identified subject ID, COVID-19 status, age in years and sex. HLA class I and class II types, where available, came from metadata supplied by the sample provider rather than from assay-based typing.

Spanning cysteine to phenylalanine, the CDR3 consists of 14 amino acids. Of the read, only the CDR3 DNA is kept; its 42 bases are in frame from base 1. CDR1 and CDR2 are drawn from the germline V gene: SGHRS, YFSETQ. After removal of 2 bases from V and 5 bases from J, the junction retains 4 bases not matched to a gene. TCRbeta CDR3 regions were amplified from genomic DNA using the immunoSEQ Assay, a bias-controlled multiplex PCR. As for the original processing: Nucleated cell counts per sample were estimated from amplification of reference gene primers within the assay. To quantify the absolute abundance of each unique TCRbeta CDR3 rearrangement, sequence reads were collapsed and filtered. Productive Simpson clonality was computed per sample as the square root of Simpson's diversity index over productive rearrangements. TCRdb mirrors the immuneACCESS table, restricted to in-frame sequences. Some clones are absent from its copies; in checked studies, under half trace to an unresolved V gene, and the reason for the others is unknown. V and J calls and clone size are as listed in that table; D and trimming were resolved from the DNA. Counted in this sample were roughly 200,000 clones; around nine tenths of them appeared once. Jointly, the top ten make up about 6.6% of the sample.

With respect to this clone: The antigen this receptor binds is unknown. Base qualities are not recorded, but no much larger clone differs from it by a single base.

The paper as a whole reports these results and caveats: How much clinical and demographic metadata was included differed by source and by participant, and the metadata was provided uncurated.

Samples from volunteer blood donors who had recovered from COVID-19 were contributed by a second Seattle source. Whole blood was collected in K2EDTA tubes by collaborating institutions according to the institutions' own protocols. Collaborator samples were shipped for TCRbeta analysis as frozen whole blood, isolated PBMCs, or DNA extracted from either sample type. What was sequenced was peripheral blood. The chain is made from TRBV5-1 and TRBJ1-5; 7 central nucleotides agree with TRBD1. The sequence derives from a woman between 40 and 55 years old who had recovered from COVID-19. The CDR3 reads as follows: CASSLTGEHQPQHF. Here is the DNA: TGCGCCAGCAGCTTAACAGGGGAACATCAGCCCCAGCATTTT. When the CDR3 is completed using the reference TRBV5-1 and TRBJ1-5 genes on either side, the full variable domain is KAGVTQTPRYLIKTRGQQVTLSCSPISGHRSVSWYQQTPGQGLQFLFEYFSETQRNKGNFPGRFSGRQFSNSRSEMNVSTLELGDSALYLCASSLTGEHQPQHFGDGTRLSIL.